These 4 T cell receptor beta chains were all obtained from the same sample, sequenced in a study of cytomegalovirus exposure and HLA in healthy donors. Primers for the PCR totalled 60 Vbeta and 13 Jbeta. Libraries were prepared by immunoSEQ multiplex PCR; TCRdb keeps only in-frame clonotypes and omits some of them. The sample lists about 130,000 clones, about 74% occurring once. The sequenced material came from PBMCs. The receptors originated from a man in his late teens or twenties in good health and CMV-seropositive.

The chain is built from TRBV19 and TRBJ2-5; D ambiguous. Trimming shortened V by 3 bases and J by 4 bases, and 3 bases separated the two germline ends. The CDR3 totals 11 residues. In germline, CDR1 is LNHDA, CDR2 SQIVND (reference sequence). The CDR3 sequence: CASSIRETQYF. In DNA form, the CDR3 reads TGTGCCAGTAGTATTAGAGAGACCCAGTACTTC.

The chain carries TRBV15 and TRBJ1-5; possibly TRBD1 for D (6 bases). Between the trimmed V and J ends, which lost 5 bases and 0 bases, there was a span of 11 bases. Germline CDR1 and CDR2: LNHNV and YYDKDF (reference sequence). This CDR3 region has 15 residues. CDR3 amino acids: CATSVSRGSNQPQHF. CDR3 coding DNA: TGTGCCACCAGCGTGTCCAGGGGTAGCAATCAGCCCCAGCATTTT.

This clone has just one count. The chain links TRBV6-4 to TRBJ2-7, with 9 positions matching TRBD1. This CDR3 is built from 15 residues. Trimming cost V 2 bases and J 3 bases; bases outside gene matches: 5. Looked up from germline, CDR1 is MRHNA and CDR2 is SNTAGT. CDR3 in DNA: TGTGCCAGCAGTGACCCTCGGACAGGGGACTACGAGCAGTACTTC. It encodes CASSDPRTGDYEQYF.

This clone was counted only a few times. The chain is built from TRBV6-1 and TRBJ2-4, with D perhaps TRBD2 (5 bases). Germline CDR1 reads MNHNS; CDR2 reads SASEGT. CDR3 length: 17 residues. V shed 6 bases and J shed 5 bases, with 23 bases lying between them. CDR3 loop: CASREKWERVPQNIQYF. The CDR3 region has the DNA TGTGCCAGCAGGGAAAAGTGGGAGAGGGTCCCTCAAAACATTCAGTACTTC.